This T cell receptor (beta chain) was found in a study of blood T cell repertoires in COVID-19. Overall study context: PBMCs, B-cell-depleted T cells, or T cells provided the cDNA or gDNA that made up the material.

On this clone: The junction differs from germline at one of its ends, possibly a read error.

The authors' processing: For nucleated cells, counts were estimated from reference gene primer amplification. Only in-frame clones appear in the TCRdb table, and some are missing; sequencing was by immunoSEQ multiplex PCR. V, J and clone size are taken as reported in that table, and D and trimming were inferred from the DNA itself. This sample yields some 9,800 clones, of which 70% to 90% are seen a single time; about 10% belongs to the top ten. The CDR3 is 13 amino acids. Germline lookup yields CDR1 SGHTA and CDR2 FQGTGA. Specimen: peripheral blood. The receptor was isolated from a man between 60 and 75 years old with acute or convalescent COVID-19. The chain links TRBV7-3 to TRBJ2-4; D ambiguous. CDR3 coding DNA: TGTGCCAGCCTACACACTAATAAAAACATTCGGTACTTC. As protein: CASLHTNKNIRYF.